These T cell receptor beta chains were read from a single sample in a study of blood T cell repertoires in COVID-19. Repertoires were generated with immunoSEQ multiplex PCR, while TCRdb's copy carries only in-frame clones and drops some. The sample has 85,000 to 90,000 clones; roughly 80% are singletons. Specimen: peripheral blood. These receptor sequences come from a woman of 80 years or more with active or convalescent COVID-19. The CDR3 runs from the conserved cysteine through the conserved F or W. D genes are given only for firm matches. Rows may omit the clone size; those that give it use once, few, many or a size class.

D,size,V,J,DNA,CDR3
-,once,TRBV6-1,TRBJ1-2,TGTGCCAGCAGTGATTCGGTTTATGGCTACACCTTC,CASSDSVYGYTF
-,-,TRBV5-1,TRBJ1-4,TGCGCCAGCAGCTTGGGTGGGGCCGAGGAGGAAAAACTGTTTTTT,CASSLGGAEEEKLFF
-,-,TRBV5-8,TRBJ1-2,TGTGCCAGCAGCCCGGTTTATGGCTACACCTTC,CASSPVYGYTF
-,few,TRBV2,TRBJ1-1,TGTGCCAGCAGCCCCGAGAGTAAGGGGACTGAAGCTTTCTTT,CASSPESKGTEAFF
-,-,TRBV7-9,TRBJ1-1,TGTGCCAGCAGCTCGTTCGGGACGGGGGACACTGAAGCTTTCTTT,CASSSFGTGDTEAFF
-,-,TRBV10-3,TRBJ2-7,TGTGCCATCAGTGAGTCGAAGCGAAGCTCCTACGAGCAGTACTTC,CAISESKRSSYEQYF
-,-,TRBV10-3,TRBJ1-2,TGTGCCATCAGTGGGGCTTCTAACTATGGCTACACCTTC,CAISGASNYGYTF
-,-,TRBV3-1/TRBV3-2,TRBJ1-1,TGTGCCAGCAGCTATACCGGGAGGAACACTGAAGCTTTCTTT,CASSYTGRNTEAFF
TRBD2,-,TRBV11-3,TRBJ2-1,TGTGCCAGCAGCGAAAGCGGGAGCTACCTAGATGAGCAGTTCTTC,CASSESGSYLDEQFF
TRBD2,once,TRBV13,TRBJ2-1,TGTGCCAGCAGTCCTAGGGGTTTAGCGGGAGTACCCTACAATGAGCAGTTCTTC,CASSPRGLAGVPYNEQFF
-,-,TRBV4-1,TRBJ2-2,TGCGCCAGCAGACCCGGGGGGCCCGGGGAGCTGTTTTTT,CASRPGGPGELFF
-,-,TRBV3-1/TRBV3-2,TRBJ1-2,TGTGCCAGCAGCCTGATACAGGGTGAATCTGGCTACACCTTC,CASSLIQGESGYTF
TRBD2,-,TRBV5-4,TRBJ2-7,TGTGCCAGCAAACTAGCGGGAAACAACGAGCAGTACTTC,CASKLAGNNEQYF
TRBD2,few,TRBV24-1,TRBJ2-2,TGTGCCACCGGGTTAGCGGGAGCAAACACCGGGGAGCTGTTTTTT,CATGLAGANTGELFF
-,once,TRBV10-3,TRBJ2-1,TGTGCCATCAGTGAGTTCCGTTCGTACAATGAGCAGTTCTTC,CAISEFRSYNEQFF
TRBD1,-,TRBV25-1,TRBJ2-6,TGTGCCAGCAGTGAATCAACAGGGGGCGATGGGGCCAACGTCCTGACTTTC,CASSESTGGDGANVLTF
-,-,TRBV7-2,TRBJ1-3,TGTGCCAGCAGTCCTACAGGGTACTCTGGAAACACCATATATTTT,CASSPTGYSGNTIYF
-,-,TRBV2,TRBJ2-1,TGTGCCAGCAGTGAAAACTTCTCCTCCTACAATGAGCAGTTCTTC,CASSENFSSYNEQFF
TRBD1,-,TRBV9,TRBJ1-4,TGTGCCAGCAGCGTAGGTTGGGACAGTTTTGAAAAACTGTTTTTT,CASSVGWDSFEKLFF
TRBD2,-,TRBV5-1,TRBJ2-5,TGCGCCAGCAGCTTCCGCGGGAGACAATCCCAAGAGACCCAGTACTTC,CASSFRGRQSQETQYF
TRBD1,-,TRBV4-2,TRBJ2-1,TGTGCCAGCAGCCGGGACAGGGGGGGGTACAATGAGCAGTTCTTC,CASSRDRGGYNEQFF
-,-,TRBV7-3,TRBJ1-3,TGTGCCAGCAGCTTAACCGGAGGGACTGGAAACACCATATATTTT,CASSLTGGTGNTIYF
TRBD2,few,TRBV5-5,TRBJ2-7,TGTGCCAGCAGCTTGATAGCGGGGGACTCCTACGAGCAGTACTTC,CASSLIAGDSYEQYF
-,-,TRBV20-1,TRBJ2-7,TGCAGTGCTAGTCGGGAAGAAGACTACGAGCAGTACTTC,CSASREEDYEQYF
TRBD1,-,TRBV5-1,TRBJ1-4,TGCGCCAGCAGCTATCAGGGGGCCTCTGAAAAACTGTTTTTT,CASSYQGASEKLFF
-,once,TRBV12-3/TRBV12-4,TRBJ1-1,TGTGCCAGCAGCTCCCTGACAGCTGAAGCTTTCTTT,CASSSLTAEAFF
-,-,TRBV3-1/TRBV3-2,TRBJ1-5,TGTGCCAGCAGCCAAGAAGCAGGGTATAATCAGCCCCAGCATTTT,CASSQEAGYNQPQHF
-,-,TRBV3-1/TRBV3-2,TRBJ2-1,TGTGCCAGCAGCCAAGTCCGACTGCGGCCCTCCTACAATGAGCAGTTCTTC,CASSQVRLRPSYNEQFF
TRBD2,-,TRBV15,TRBJ2-1,TGTGCCACCAGCAGAGAAGGCGGTACGGCGGGAGGGGATGAGCAGTTCTTC,CATSREGGTAGGDEQFF
-,-,TRBV18,TRBJ1-1,TGTGCCAGCTCACGTCAGGGCATGATAATGAACACTGAAGCTTTCTTT,CASSRQGMIMNTEAFF
-,-,TRBV27,TRBJ1-1,TGTGCCAGCAGTTTTATACAGGGGAACACTGAAGCTTTCTTT,CASSFIQGNTEAFF
-,-,TRBV30,TRBJ1-5,TGTGCCTGGAGTTTTGGGTCGGGAAATCAGCCCCAGCATTTT,CAWSFGSGNQPQHF
-,-,TRBV19,TRBJ1-2,TGTGCCAGTAGACCTCCGGGACAACTTTCCCCTGGCTACACCTTC,CASRPPGQLSPGYTF
-,-,TRBV15,TRBJ1-1,TGTGCCACCAGCAGAGATCGTAAGGGGACTGAAGCTTTCTTT,CATSRDRKGTEAFF
TRBD1,-,TRBV19,TRBJ1-5,TGTGCCAGTAGTATTGGACAGGGCCTCAATCAGCCCCAGCATTTT,CASSIGQGLNQPQHF
TRBD1,-,TRBV5-4,TRBJ2-6,TGTGCCAGCAACCCCGGGACAGGGATTTCTTTCATCTCTGGGGCCAACGTCCTGACTTTC,CASNPGTGISFISGANVLTF
TRBD1,-,TRBV4-1,TRBJ2-1,TGCGCCAGCAGCCTTGGGACAGGGTCCTACAATGAGCAGTTCTTC,CASSLGTGSYNEQFF
TRBD1,-,TRBV19,TRBJ1-2,TGTGCCAGTATCTCCCTGGGGGGGACAGGTGGAGAGTATGGCCACACCTTC,CASISLGGTGGEYGHTF
-,-,TRBV5-1,TRBJ1-1,TGCGCCAGCAGCTTGGCCCCAGAAAGTTTCACTGAAGCTTTCTTT,CASSLAPESFTEAFF
TRBD1,few,TRBV5-4,TRBJ2-7,TGTGCCAGCAGCCACCCGGACAGGGTGCACGAGCAGTACTTC,CASSHPDRVHEQYF
-,-,TRBV7-2,TRBJ1-1,TGTGCCAGCAGCCAGTTAAGTGAAGCTTTCTTT,CASSQLSEAFF
-,-,TRBV21-1,TRBJ1-5,TGTGCCAGCAGCAAAATGTCAGGGTATAGCAATCAGCCCCAGCATTTT,CASSKMSGYSNQPQHF
TRBD1,-,TRBV18,TRBJ2-1,TGTGCCAGCTCACCACCGAACAGGGGCGCCTACAATGAGCAGTTCTTC,CASSPPNRGAYNEQFF
-,-,TRBV6-5,TRBJ2-5,TGTGCCAGCCGCCGGGTGTGGGGGCAAGGAGAGACCCAGTACTTC,CASRRVWGQGETQYF
TRBD1,once,TRBV19,TRBJ1-1,TGTGCCAGTAGTTCGGTACAGGGGTTCGTGAACACTGAAGCTTTCTTT,CASSSVQGFVNTEAFF
-,-,TRBV5-1,TRBJ1-5,TGCGCCAGCAGCTACGGCGGCGCAGACAATCAGCCCCAGCATTTT,CASSYGGADNQPQHF
-,-,TRBV20-1,TRBJ1-1,TGCAGTGCTAGTGACTACACTGAAGCTTTCTTT,CSASDYTEAFF
TRBD2,-,TRBV2,TRBJ2-5,TGTGCCAGCATCCTGGGGGGGACTGAAGAGACCCAGTACTTC,CASILGGTEETQYF
-,-,TRBV5-6,TRBJ1-5,TGTGCCAGCAGCCCGGGGGTTGGAGGGCTCGTGCCCCAGCATTTT,CASSPGVGGLVPQHF